This T cell receptor beta chain was identified during a study of Ad26.COV2.S vaccination and SARS-CoV-2 variants. Profiled with immunoSEQ multiplex PCR; TCRdb holds only in-frame clones, not every one. The sample shows some 350,000 clones, about 88% of them seen only once. As for treatment: some 19 received Ad26.COV2.S at low or high dose, single or two shots; about 5 received placebo; per-sample allocation not given. Samples analyzed were those drawn on day 63 after the first vaccine or placebo injection. V lost 4 bases, J lost 1 base, and 5 bases stayed unmatched. The CDR3 length is 16 residues. CDR1 is LNHDA, CDR2 SQIVND, per germline (reference sequence).

The material was peripheral blood, obtained in a trial of Ad26.COV2.S vaccine versus placebo. This chain uses TRBV19 with TRBJ1-5, with TRBD1 identical over 9 bases. The sequence was obtained from a person aged 18 to 59 who received the Ad26.COV2.S COVID-19 vaccine or a placebo. The DNA for the CDR3 is TGTGCCAGTAGTAGCGGGGGGACAGGGAGCAATCAGCCCCAGCATTTT. Translated, it gives CASSSGGTGSNQPQHF.